The 5 T cell receptor beta chains listed next were all sequenced from one sample in a study of vaccination effects on CD4 cells after COVID-19. Viral peptide pool expansion of antigen-specific CD4+ T cells preceded sequencing in the ViraFEST assay. At the end of about 9 days of culture, CD4+ T cells were isolated. Clones were read by immunoSEQ multiplex PCR, and TCRdb kept only the in-frame ones, dropping some. The sample includes roughly 20,000 clones, 70% to 80% of them seen just once. These receptors are not linked to any known antigen. This specimen was CD4+ T cells from PBMCs cultured with HCoV-229E spike peptides, taken before COVID-19 vaccination. These receptors were taken from a human donor who received a COVID-19 vaccine.

This chain connects TRBV3-1 (or the pseudogene TRBV3-2) to TRBJ2-7; 15 nucleotides align to TRBD2. The CDR3 consists of 19 residues. V was pared by 4 bases and J by 2 bases, with 12 bases of the junction left unmatched. CDR1 LGHDT and CDR2 YNNKEL come from the germline V gene (reference sequence). The CDR3 loop reads CASSRKSPGLAGGAYEQYF. CDR3 bases: TGTGCCAGCAGCCGCAAGTCCCCGGGACTAGCGGGGGGTGCCTACGAGCAGTACTTC.

This clone came up once. This rearrangement joins TRBV19 to TRBJ2-2; D may be TRBD1 (6 bases). The V gene's germline CDR1 is LNHDA and CDR2 SQIVND (reference sequence). The CDR3 is made up of 15 amino acids. Trimming took 6 bases from V and 2 from J, leaving 13 bases between them. In nucleotides, the CDR3 is TGTGCCAGTAGGGAGTTACAGGGTAACACCGGGGAGCTGTTTTTT. It codes for CASRELQGNTGELFF.

The chain carries TRBV9 and TRBJ2-1, with D hard to call. V shed 0 bases and J shed 8 bases, with 15 bases lying between them. This CDR3 spans 15 amino acids. Germline CDR1 and CDR2: SGDLS and YYNGEE. This chain's CDR3 is CASSVDVVARHEQFF. CDR3 nucleotide sequence: TGTGCCAGCAGCGTAGATGTGGTAGCTCGGCATGAGCAGTTCTTC.

The chain recombines TRBV2 with TRBJ1-5; D unresolved. Germline V gene sequence: CDR1 SNHLY, CDR2 FYNNEI. The CDR3 loop spans 12 amino acids. With 11 bases removed from V and 4 bases from J, the gap between germline ends came to 12 bases. The CDR3 region is CAAQNGNQPQHF. In DNA form, the CDR3 reads TGTGCCGCCCAAAACGGGAATCAGCCCCAGCATTTT.

This clone was counted a few times. The chain employs TRBV5-4 and TRBJ2-2; weak D call: TRBD2 (5 bases). CDR1 and CDR2 (germline): SGHNT, YYREEE (reference sequence). Trimming took 4 bases from V and 0 from J, leaving 13 bases between them. The CDR3 totals 16 residues. The CDR3 protein is CASSPPASTNTGELFF. CDR3 sequence (DNA): TGTGCCAGCAGCCCCCCGGCTAGCACGAACACCGGGGAGCTGTTTTTT. Full variable domain (missing parts from reference TRBV5-4 and TRBJ2-2): ETGVTQSPTHLIKTRGQQVTLRCSSQSGHNTVSWYQQALGQGPQFIFQYYREEENGRGNFPPRFSGLQFPNYSSELNVNALELDDSALYLCASSPPASTNTGELFFGEGSRLTVL.